This TCR beta chain was identified in a study of blood T cell repertoires in COVID-19. On the study more broadly: The samples span acute and convalescent COVID-19 from the United States, Italy and Spain. From T cells, B-cell-depleted T cells, or PBMCs came the material, which was cDNA or gDNA.

The junction had 4 bases not matched to a gene; V was cut back by 6 bases and J by 0 bases. The CDR3 sequence is 14 residues long. Germline V CDR1 and CDR2: MRHNA, SNTAGT. Only in-frame clones appear in the TCRdb table, and some are missing; sequencing was by immunoSEQ multiplex PCR. The table has hundreds of thousands of clones, around 89% seen once. The receptor comes from a man aged 35-49 years who had recovered from COVID-19. The chain links TRBV6-4 to TRBJ1-1; TRBD1 agrees at 7 bases. The material sequenced was PBMCs or T cells enriched from blood (not recorded which). CDR3 bases: TGTGCCAGCAGATTGGGACAGATGAACACTGAAGCTTTCTTT. This gives the protein CASRLGQMNTEAFF.